The 8 T cell receptor beta chains reported below all come from one sample, sequenced in a study of T cell repertoires and HLA-DP antigens. The method was immunoSEQ multiplex PCR; TCRdb's version includes in-frame clones alone and lacks a portion of them. The profile shows approximately 110,000 clones, approximately 92% of them singletons. Their antigens remain unidentified. Specimen: CD4+ T cells from PBMCs. All receptors derive from a woman under 30 in good health and CMV-seronegative.

V usage is TRBV6-5 and J usage is TRBJ2-1; TRBD2 agrees at 10 bases. Germline V gene data show CDR1 as MNHEY and CDR2 as SVGAGI. The CDR3 is made up of 13 amino acids. J was trimmed by 6 bases and V by 6 bases; bases with no gene match: 2. The CDR3 here is CASRRTSGNEQFF. DNA for the CDR3: TGTGCCAGCAGAAGGACTAGCGGCAATGAGCAGTTCTTC.

J is TRBJ1-3 and V is TRBV11-2; no definite D call. This CDR3 contains 15 residues. CDR1 and CDR2 from the germline V gene are SGHAT and FQNNGV. With 5 bases removed from V and 0 bases from J, the gap between germline ends came to 11 bases. CDR3 DNA sequence: TGTGCCAGCAGCCGAGGGTTGAGCTCTGGAAACACCATATATTTT. Residues: CASSRGLSSGNTIYF.

V usage is TRBV7-9 and J usage is TRBJ1-2; 7 bases fit TRBD1. J lost 2 bases, V lost 3 bases, and 12 bases had no gene match. This CDR3 has 17 residues. CDR1 and CDR2 (germline): SEHNR, FQNEAQ (reference sequence). The CDR3 DNA follows: TGTGCCAGCAGCTTGAGAGGGGGCGCAAGTCCGAACTATGGCTACACCTTC. This gives the protein CASSLRGGASPNYGYTF.

In this sample, this clone turned up a few times. The rearrangement joins TRBV28 to TRBJ1-4; 8 bases align to TRBD1. After removal of 2 bases from V and 8 bases from J, the junction contained 7 bases not matched to a gene. The CDR3 runs 15 residues. Germline V lookup: CDR1 MDHEN, CDR2 SYDVKM. As DNA, the CDR3 is TGTGCCAGCAGTTTACCCCAGGGGGCGGGGGAAAAACTGTTTTTT. Its protein is CASSLPQGAGEKLFF.

This rearrangement joins TRBV12-5 to TRBJ2-2; tentatively, D is TRBD2 (5 bases). Looked up from germline, CDR1 is LGHNT and CDR2 is FRNRAP. Deletions cut 2 bases from V and 1 base from J, with 8 bases between. The CDR3 length is 15 residues. The CDR3 bases are TGTGCTAGTGGTTTGACTAGAGGGAACACCGGGGAGCTGTTTTTT. Translated, it gives CASGLTRGNTGELFF.

The DNA for the CDR3 is TGTGCCAGCAGCCCCGGCCGCGGGCGGTTTAACTACGAGCAGTACTTC. Protein: CASSPGRGRFNYEQYF. V is TRBV7-9 and J is TRBJ2-7; perhaps TRBD2 as D (5 bases). V shed 5 bases and J shed 3 bases, with 20 bases lying between them. CDR3 length equals 16 residues. Germline loops: CDR1 SEHNR, CDR2 FQNEAQ (reference sequence).

V gene TRBV5-4 combines with J gene TRBJ2-2, with 8 nucleotides matching TRBD1. This CDR3 contains 16 residues. V shed 4 bases and J 4 bases; nucleotides not matched to a gene: 9. Germline V gene sequence: CDR1 SGHNT, CDR2 YYREEE (reference sequence). CDR3 residues: CASSTGTGLITGELFF. CDR3 DNA sequence: TGTGCCAGCAGCACTGGGACAGGCCTAATCACCGGGGAGCTGTTTTTT.

This chain connects TRBV19 to TRBJ1-5; D gene uncertain. V was cut by 3 bases and J by 4 bases, with 16 bases left in between. This CDR3 has 16 amino acids. Looked up from germline, CDR1 is LNHDA and CDR2 is SQIVND (reference sequence). DNA for the CDR3: TGTGCCAGTAGTATTGGTTCGGGCCGGTATAATCAGCCCCAGCATTTT. Its translation is CASSIGSGRYNQPQHF.